The subject of this entry is one T cell receptor beta chain. Its target is unknown. Clones were read by immunoSEQ multiplex PCR, and TCRdb kept only the in-frame ones, dropping some. Of more than 60,000 clones listed, around four fifths are singletons. These data belong to a study of radiation and T cells in renal cell carcinoma. Study outcomes and limitations: No pretreatment tumor biopsies were available for baseline clonotypes. In blood, top tumor clones expanded by 2 weeks, shrinking by 4.

Documented time point: blood 4 weeks post-SBRT, at nephrectomy. The treatment denotes: 15 Gy SBRT to primary tumor, nephrectomy 4 weeks later. Nephrectomy followed 15 Gy stereotactic body radiation by 4 weeks. Blood was sampled at baseline, 2 weeks and 4 weeks after SBRT. The source material was blood, sampled from a patient whose treatment included radiotherapy and nephrectomy. This receptor was obtained from a woman between 55 and 75 years old with renal cell carcinoma.

The CDR3 reads CASSGDRVVETQYF. DNA of the CDR3: TGTGCCAGCAGCGGAGACAGGGTTGTAGAGACCCAGTACTTC. The V call is TRBV5-4, the J call TRBJ2-5; 7 nucleotides agree with TRBD1. Germline CDR1 and CDR2: SGHNT and YYREEE (reference sequence). V was pared by 4 bases and J by 4 bases, with 7 bases of the junction left unmatched. CDR3 length equals 14 residues.